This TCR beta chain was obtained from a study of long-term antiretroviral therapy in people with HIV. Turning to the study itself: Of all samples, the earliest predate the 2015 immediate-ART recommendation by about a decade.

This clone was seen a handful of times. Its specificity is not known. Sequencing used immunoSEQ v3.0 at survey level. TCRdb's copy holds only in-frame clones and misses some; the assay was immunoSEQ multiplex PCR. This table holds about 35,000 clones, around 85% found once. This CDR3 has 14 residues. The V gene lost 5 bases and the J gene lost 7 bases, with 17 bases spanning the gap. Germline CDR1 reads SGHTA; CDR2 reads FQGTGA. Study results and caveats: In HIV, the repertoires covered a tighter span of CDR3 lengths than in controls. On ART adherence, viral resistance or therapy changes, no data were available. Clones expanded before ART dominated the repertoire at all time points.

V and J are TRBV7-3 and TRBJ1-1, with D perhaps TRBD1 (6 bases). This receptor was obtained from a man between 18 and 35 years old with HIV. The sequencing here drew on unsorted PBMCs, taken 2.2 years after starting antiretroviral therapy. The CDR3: CASSATPTQGEAFF. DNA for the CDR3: TGTGCCAGCAGCGCAACTCCAACACAGGGTGAAGCTTTCTTT.